This T cell receptor (beta chain) was obtained from a study of blood T cell repertoires in COVID-19. At the level of the study: Italy, Spain and the United States were the sources of the convalescent and acute COVID-19 samples. PBMCs, B-cell-depleted T cells, or T cells were the source of the cDNA or gDNA that made up the material.

CDR3 length equals 18 residues. CDR1 SGDLS and CDR2 YYNGEE come from the germline V gene. J gave up 7 bases and V 3 bases, and 15 bases lay outside the gene matches. Per the original data handling: The assay estimated nucleated cells by amplifying reference gene primers. Here immunoSEQ multiplex PCR was the method, and the copy in TCRdb shows in-frame clones only, minus some. V, J and clone size reflect that table, while D and trimming were determined from the DNA. The sample lists fewer than 250,000 clones, over 70% occurring once. This receptor was identified in a man in his fifties with active or convalescent COVID-19. Sequenced sample: peripheral blood. This rearrangement joins TRBV9 to TRBJ2-7; 14 bases are shared with TRBD2. The CDR3 DNA is TGTGCCAGCAGCGAGGGGACTAGCGGGAGAGTAATAGCCAGAGAGCAGTACTTC. Translating gives CASSEGTSGRVIAREQYF.